These 27 T cell receptor beta chains originate from one sample sequenced in a study of T cell repertoires in cytomegalovirus infection. TCRdb ran MiXCR on the reads and lists one entry per CDR3 protein. In the table there are approximately 910,000 distinct CDR3 sequences, around 29% of which are singletons. Antigens of these TCRs are unknown. The sequencing used cultured CD8+ T cells from PBMCs, collected from culture after CMV antigen stimulation. These receptors were collected from a human donor in good health (CMV status not recorded). Some clones in this sample may be carry-over from other donors' samples.

The rearrangement joins TRBV15 to TRBJ2-3; D unresolved. Germline V gene data show CDR1 as LNHNV and CDR2 as YYDKDF (reference sequence). This CDR3 spans 16 amino acids. V lost 0 bases and J 6 bases, leaving 16 bases between the germline ends. CDR3 nucleotide sequence: TGTGCCACCAGCAGAGATCCTAACAGTATTATTGATACGCAGTATTTT. The encoded protein is CATSRDPNSIIDTQYF.

This clonotype was picked up many times. J is TRBJ2-7 and V is TRBV12-3 or TRBV12-4; D may match TRBD1 or TRBD2 (5 bases each). The CDR3 is made up of 18 amino acids. Between the trimmed V and J ends, which lost 3 bases and 1 base, there was a span of 22 bases. The CDR3 region has the DNA TGTGCCAGCAGTTTTGGGTTCGAGGGGATATTACATTCCTACGAGCAGTACTTC. Translation gives CASSFGFEGILHSYEQYF.

The V and J genes are TRBV4-1 and TRBJ1-3; maybe TRBD1 (5 bases). The CDR3 totals 15 residues. Germline values: CDR1 MGHRA, CDR2 YSYEKL. V was pared by 5 bases and J by 1 base, with 12 bases between. The CDR3 loop is CASSTTQGSGNTIYF. CDR3 sequence (DNA): TGCGCCAGCAGCACCACGCAGGGTTCTGGAAACACCATATATTTT.

This clonotype has more than one count but fewer than ten. The junction departs from the called germline gene at one end, perhaps through a read error. The J gene is TRBJ1-1, the V gene TRBV12-3 or TRBV12-4; D is ambiguous. The CDR3 runs 11 residues. CDR3: CANSFGLEAFF. As DNA, the CDR3 is TGTGCCAACAGTTTTGGACTTGAAGCTTTCTTT.

V is TRBV4-1 and J is TRBJ1-1; a weak D match, TRBD1 (5 bases). V lost 1 base and J lost 4, with 10 bases in between. The V gene's germline CDR1 is MGHRA and CDR2 YSYEKL. The CDR3 runs to 14 residues. The CDR3 DNA reads as TGCGCCAGCAGCCAAGTGGGGGACGGCACTGAAGCTTTCTTT. Amino acid sequence: CASSQVGDGTEAFF.

The table lists this clonotype with many counts. The rearrangement links TRBV7-6 to TRBJ2-1; 10 bases agree with TRBD1. The germline CDR1 and CDR2 sequences are SGHVS and FNYEAQ. CDR3 length: 14 residues. V shed 5 bases and J 8 bases; nucleotides not matched to a gene: 6. CDR3 protein: CASSPRTGGHEQFF. CDR3 in DNA: TGTGCCAGCAGCCCTCGGACAGGGGGGCATGAGCAGTTCTTC. The variable domain in full, completed from reference TRBV7-6 and TRBJ2-1, reads GAGVSQSPRYKVTKRGQDVALRCDPISGHVSLYWYRQALGQGPEFLTYFNYEAQQDKSGLPNDRFSAERPEGSISTLTIQRTEQRDSAMYRCASSPRTGGHEQFFGPGTRLTVL.

V gene TRBV6-6 combines with J gene TRBJ2-3, with TRBD2 matching over 12 bases. V shed 4 bases and J 6 bases; nucleotides not matched to a gene: 5. The CDR3 runs 15 residues. The germline V gene encodes CDR1 MNHNY and CDR2 SVGAGI (reference sequence). The chain's CDR3 is CASSSSTSGGDTQYF. CDR3 bases: TGTGCCAGCAGTTCCTCGACTAGCGGGGGCGATACGCAGTATTTT.

This chain joins TRBV27 and TRBJ2-2, with D possibly being TRBD2 (6 bases). Trimming pared 8 bases from V and 5 bases from J, leaving 12 bases between. The CDR3 is 13 amino acids. Per germline, CDR1 MNHEY and CDR2 SMNVEV (reference sequence). The CDR3 sequence: CASWGDGTGELFF. The DNA for the CDR3 is TGTGCCAGCTGGGGGGATGGAACCGGGGAGCTGTTTTTT.

The sample holds many counts of this clonotype. The V gene is TRBV12-3 or TRBV12-4, the J gene TRBJ2-5; D call uncertain. This CDR3 contains 11 residues. V lost 5 bases and J 3 bases, leaving 4 bases between the germline ends. CDR3 nucleotides: TGTGCCAGCAGTCAGGAAGAGACCCAGTACTTC. Amino acids: CASSQEETQYF.

With regard to this clonotype: One junction end disagrees with the germline gene, perhaps due to a read error. CDR3 in DNA: TGCGCCAGCAGTCAAGTGGTAGCGGGGGGGGATACGCAGTATTTT. Translating gives CASSQVVAGGDTQYF. This chain connects TRBV4-1 to TRBJ2-3, with 11 bases fitting TRBD2. The CDR3 has 15 residues. Germline V gene data show CDR1 as MGHRA and CDR2 as YSYEKL.

Ten or more counts support this clonotype. CDR3 residues: CASSLVPGQGNNEQFF. The CDR3 DNA follows: TGTGCCAGCAGCTTGGTTCCGGGACAGGGAAACAATGAGCAGTTCTTC. V and J are TRBV5-5 and TRBJ2-1, with 9 bases lining up with TRBD1. CDR1 SGHKS and CDR2 YYEKEE come from the germline V gene (reference sequence). The length of the CDR3 is 16 residues. J gave up 5 bases and V 0 bases, and 6 bases lay outside the gene matches.

This clonotype turned up a few times. The CDR3 DNA reads as TGTGCCAGCAGTTTTTTTAGTATACCCTCCTACAATGAGCAGTTCTTC. Its translation: CASSFFSIPSYNEQFF. The rearrangement joins TRBV28 to TRBJ2-1; D gene uncertain. The CDR3 is 16 amino acids. The V gene lost 3 bases and the J gene lost 0 bases, with 12 bases spanning the gap. The germline V gene encodes CDR1 MDHEN and CDR2 SYDVKM.

In the case of this clonotype: A read error may account for a junction end that differs from germline. V is TRBV3-1 and J is TRBJ2-1; possibly TRBD1 for D (6 bases). The CDR3 runs 19 residues. Per germline, CDR1 LGHDT and CDR2 YNNKEL (reference sequence). The CDR3 protein is CTSSQNLLEAGVYYNEQFF. CDR3 in DNA: TGTACCAGCAGCCAAAACCTCTTAGAGGCAGGGGTTTATTACAATGAGCAGTTCTTC.

This clonotype was seen a few times. The chain uses TRBV6-5 and TRBJ1-4, with a tentative D call TRBD1 (5 bases). V lost 6 bases to trimming and J lost 5 bases, with 13 bases between them. The CDR3 consists of 14 residues. The germline CDR1 and CDR2 sequences are MNHEY and SVGAGI. The CDR3 nucleotides read TGTGCCAGCAGGCCCTGGGGGGGGAATGAAAAACTGTTTTTT. Its protein is CASRPWGGNEKLFF.

In its sample, this clonotype was seen many times. J is TRBJ2-1 and V is TRBV27; the D is unclear. CDR3 size: 11 residues. Trimming took off 7 bases at V and 9 bases at J, with 10 bases between the two ends. CDR1 and CDR2 from the germline V gene are MNHEY and SMNVEV (reference sequence). CDR3 coding DNA: TGTGCCAGCATTCTAGGATCTGAGCAGTTCTTC. Translated: CASILGSEQFF.

The chain carries TRBV4-1 and TRBJ1-5; no clear D gene. In germline, CDR1 is MGHRA, CDR2 YSYEKL. V dropped 0 bases and J dropped 7 bases, with 10 bases sitting between them. This CDR3 is built from 14 residues. The CDR3 DNA follows: TGCGCCAGCAGCCAAGATGGTAAGAAACAGCCCCAGCATTTT. This translates into CASSQDGKKQPQHF.

J is TRBJ1-4 and V is TRBV7-9; 7 bases line up with TRBD1. The length of the CDR3 is 17 residues. From germline, CDR1 is SEHNR and CDR2 FQNEAQ (reference sequence). Unmatched junction bases numbered 17, after V lost 5 bases and J lost 8 bases. The CDR3 reads CASSRTHSGTEREKLFF. The CDR3 nucleotides are TGTGCCAGCAGCCGGACGCATTCCGGGACAGAACGGGAAAAACTGTTTTTT. Combining the CDR3 with reference TRBV7-9 and TRBJ1-4 gives the whole variable domain DTGVSQNPRHKITKRGQNVTFRCDPISEHNRLYWYRQTLGQGPEFLTYFQNEAQLEKSRLLSDRFSAERPKGSFSTLEIQRTEQGDSAMYLCASSRTHSGTEREKLFFGSGTQLSVL.

Only one count was recorded for this clonotype. The chain is built from TRBV7-6 and TRBJ1-6, with a tentative D call TRBD1 (5 bases). Looked up from germline, CDR1 is SGHVS and CDR2 is FNYEAQ. The CDR3 has 16 residues. V was shortened by 5 bases and J by 9 bases, with 20 bases between the two germline ends. As DNA, the CDR3 is TGTGCCAGCAGCCCCGCCGGGGGGAGCCCGAGTTCACCCCTCCACTTT. Translating it yields CASSPAGGSPSSPLHF.

The rearrangement links TRBV2 to TRBJ2-5; no definite D call. Germline lookup yields CDR1 SNHLY and CDR2 FYNNEI. The CDR3 has 16 amino acids. Trimming shortened V by 2 bases and J by 3 bases, and 16 bases separated the two germline ends. The CDR3 DNA sequence: TGTGCCAGCAGTGAACTGGCAGAGTCGACGAAAGAGACCCAGTACTTC. Protein product: CASSELAESTKETQYF.

This clonotype has a handful of counts. V and J are TRBV12-3 or TRBV12-4 and TRBJ1-2, with unresolved D. V dropped 1 base and J dropped 9 bases, with 3 bases sitting between them. This CDR3 comprises 10 residues. The CDR3 spells CASSLESYTF. DNA for the CDR3: TGTGCCAGCAGTTTAGAGAGCTACACCTTC.

V gene TRBV19 combines with J gene TRBJ2-3; the match to TRBD1 covers 8 bases. Germline V gene lookup returns CDR1 LNHDA and CDR2 SQIVND (reference sequence). The V and J ends lost 4 bases and 0 bases, in that order; junction bases with no gene match: 15. This CDR3 has 19 amino acids. The CDR3 nucleotides read TGTGCCAGTAGTACCGACCTCCCTCAGGGGGCGAGTAGCACAGATACGCAGTATTTT. It yields the protein CASSTDLPQGASSTDTQYF. The entire variable domain, with the rest obtained from reference TRBV19 and TRBJ2-3, is as follows: DGGITQSPKYLFRKEGQNVTLSCEQNLNHDAMYWYRQDPGQGLRLIYYSQIVNDFQKGDIAEGYSVSREKKESFPLTVTSAQKNPTAFYLCASSTDLPQGASSTDTQYFGPGTRLTVL.

The chain joins TRBV7-9 to TRBJ2-1, with TRBD1 identical over 8 bases. The CDR3 has 15 amino acids. Trimming cost V 6 bases and J 8 bases; bases outside gene matches: 12. The germline CDR1 and CDR2 sequences are SEHNR and FQNEAQ (reference sequence). This CDR3 is CASRPDRGLYHEQFF. CDR3 in DNA: TGTGCCAGCAGACCCGACAGGGGCCTATACCATGAGCAGTTCTTC. The complete variable domain, with remaining parts taken from reference TRBV7-9 and TRBJ2-1, reads DTGVSQNPRHKITKRGQNVTFRCDPISEHNRLYWYRQTLGQGPEFLTYFQNEAQLEKSRLLSDRFSAERPKGSFSTLEIQRTEQGDSAMYLCASRPDRGLYHEQFFGPGTRLTVL.

The chain couples TRBV12-3 or TRBV12-4 to TRBJ1-1, with no clear D. The germline V and J ends were trimmed by 1 base and 7 bases, with 7 bases remaining between them. The length of the CDR3 is 12 residues. Written as DNA, the CDR3 is TGTGCCAGCAGTTTAGATAGTAGTGAAGCTTTCTTT. Protein: CASSLDSSEAFF.

This clonotype has just a few counts. This chain links TRBV7-9 with TRBJ2-3; 9 bases map to TRBD2. The CDR3 runs 17 residues. J was trimmed by 5 bases and V by 4 bases; bases with no gene match: 13. Germline CDR1 is SEHNR and CDR2 is FQNEAQ (reference sequence). The CDR3 loop reads CASSSLQRGEDRDTQYF. CDR3 nucleotides: TGTGCCAGCAGCTCCCTTCAGCGGGGGGAAGATAGAGATACGCAGTATTTT. Based on the CDR3 plus reference TRBV7-9 and TRBJ2-3, the full variable domain is DTGVSQNPRHKITKRGQNVTFRCDPISEHNRLYWYRQTLGQGPEFLTYFQNEAQLEKSRLLSDRFSAERPKGSFSTLEIQRTEQGDSAMYLCASSSLQRGEDRDTQYFGPGTRLTVL.

A few counts support this clonotype. J is TRBJ2-2 and V is TRBV29-1; D not certain. V dropped 1 base and J dropped 6 bases, with 12 bases sitting between them. The length of the CDR3 is 14 residues. Germline CDR1 is SQVTM and CDR2 is ANQGSEA. The CDR3 sequence is CSVEVPTGAGELFF. Written as DNA, the CDR3 is TGCAGCGTTGAAGTACCAACGGGCGCCGGGGAGCTGTTTTTT.

The rearrangement uses TRBV5-1 and TRBJ2-3; 7 bases are shared with TRBD1. V was pared by 4 bases and J by 2 bases, with 19 bases of the junction left unmatched. This CDR3 region has 19 residues. Per the germline V gene, CDR1 is SGHRS and CDR2 is YFSETQ. CDR3 region: CASSMSDRVRLESTDTQYF. The CDR3, as DNA: TGCGCCAGCAGCATGTCCGACAGGGTCCGCCTCGAGTCCACAGATACGCAGTATTTT.

This clonotype has a handful of counts. CDR3 nucleotides: TGTGCCAGTAACCTTTTGAGCACCGGGGAGCTGTTTTTT. As protein: CASNLLSTGELFF. The rearrangement links TRBV12-3 or TRBV12-4 to TRBJ2-2; D not certain. This CDR3 region has 13 residues. Trimming left V 9 bases short and J 4 bases short, with 12 bases between.